This T cell receptor (beta chain) derives from a study of T cells in Graves' hyperthyroidism and ophthalmopathy. Study results and limitations: Onset of ophthalmopathy came a median roughly 6.9 months after the model predicted it. Among thyroid clonotypes expanded above 0.001, most also appeared in blood.

CDR3 size: 14 residues. From germline, CDR1 is DFQATT and CDR2 SNEGSKA (reference sequence). The J segment lost 9 bases and the V segment lost 3 bases, leaving 8 bases of the junction unmatched. This clonotype was observed many times. What it binds is unknown. TCR beta CDR3 regions were amplified from RNA transcripts. Researchers ran a first-round RT-PCR on the TCR CDR3 using the HTBI primer set. TCRdb used MiXCR to reprocess the multiplex PCR reads, holding one entry per CDR3 protein. The sample records around 450,000 distinct CDR3 sequences, roughly 15% being singletons. The PBMCs were sourced from fresh peripheral blood (about 10 ml).

The sequenced sample consisted of blood. The V call is TRBV20-1, the J call TRBJ1-6, with TRBD1 matching 7 bases. The TCR originated in a young woman with Graves' hyperthyroidism. The CDR3 loop is CSASETGVGSPLHF. The DNA of the CDR3 is TGCAGTGCTAGCGAAACAGGGGTCGGTTCACCCCTCCACTTT.